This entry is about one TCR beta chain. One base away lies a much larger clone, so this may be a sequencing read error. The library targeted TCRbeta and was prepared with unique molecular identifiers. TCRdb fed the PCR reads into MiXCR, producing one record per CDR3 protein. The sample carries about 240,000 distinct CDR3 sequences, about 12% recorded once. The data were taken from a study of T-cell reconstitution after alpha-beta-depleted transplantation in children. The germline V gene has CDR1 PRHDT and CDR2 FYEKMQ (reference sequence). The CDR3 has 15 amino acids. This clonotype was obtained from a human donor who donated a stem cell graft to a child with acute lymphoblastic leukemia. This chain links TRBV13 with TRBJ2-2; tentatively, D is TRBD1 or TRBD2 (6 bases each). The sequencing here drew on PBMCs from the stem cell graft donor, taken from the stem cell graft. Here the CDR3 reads CASSFGDRRAGQLFF. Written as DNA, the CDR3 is TGTGCCAGCAGCTTTGGAGACAGGAGGGCCGGGCAGCTGTTTTTT.